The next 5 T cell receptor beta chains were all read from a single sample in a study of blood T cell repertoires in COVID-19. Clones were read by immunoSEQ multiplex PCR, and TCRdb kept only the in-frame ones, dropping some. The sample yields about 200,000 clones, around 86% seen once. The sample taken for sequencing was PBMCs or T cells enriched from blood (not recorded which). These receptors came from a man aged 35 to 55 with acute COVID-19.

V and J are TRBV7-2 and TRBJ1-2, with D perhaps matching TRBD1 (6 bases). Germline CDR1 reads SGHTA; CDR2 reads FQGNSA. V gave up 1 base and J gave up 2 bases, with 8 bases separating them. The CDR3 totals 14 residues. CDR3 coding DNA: TGTGCCAGCAGCTTAGGAGGACAGAACTATGGCTACACCTTC. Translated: CASSLGGQNYGYTF. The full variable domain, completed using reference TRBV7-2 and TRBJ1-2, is GAGVSQSPSNKVTEKGKDVELRCDPISGHTALYWYRQSLGQGLEFLIYFQGNSAPDKSGLPSDRFSAERTGGSVSTLTIQRTQQEDSAVYLCASSLGGQNYGYTFGSGTRLTVV.

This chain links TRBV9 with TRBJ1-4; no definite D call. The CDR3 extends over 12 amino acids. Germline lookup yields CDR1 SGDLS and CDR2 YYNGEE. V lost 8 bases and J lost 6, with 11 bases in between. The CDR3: CASSSRDEKLFF. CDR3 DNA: TGTGCCAGTTCCTCTCGGGATGAAAAACTGTTTTTT.

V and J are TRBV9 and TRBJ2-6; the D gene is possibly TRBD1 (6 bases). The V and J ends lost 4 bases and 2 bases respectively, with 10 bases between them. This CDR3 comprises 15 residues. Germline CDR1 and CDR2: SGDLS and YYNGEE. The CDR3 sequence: CASSSEGAGANVLTF. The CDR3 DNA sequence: TGTGCCAGCAGCTCCGAGGGGGCTGGGGCCAACGTCCTGACTTTC.

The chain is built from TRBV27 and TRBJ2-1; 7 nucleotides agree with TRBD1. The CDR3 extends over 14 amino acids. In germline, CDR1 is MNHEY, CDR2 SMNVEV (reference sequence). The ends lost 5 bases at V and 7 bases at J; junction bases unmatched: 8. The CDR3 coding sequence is TGTGCCAGCAGTCCAGACAGGGTCGGTAATGAGCAGTTCTTC. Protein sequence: CASSPDRVGNEQFF.

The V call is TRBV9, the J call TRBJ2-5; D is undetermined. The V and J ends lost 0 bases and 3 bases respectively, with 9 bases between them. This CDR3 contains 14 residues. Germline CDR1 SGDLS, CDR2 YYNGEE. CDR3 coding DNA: TGTGCCAGCAGCGTAGGTCCCGGTGAAGAGACCCAGTACTTC. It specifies CASSVGPGEETQYF. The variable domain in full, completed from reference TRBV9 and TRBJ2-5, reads DSGVTQTPKHLITATGQRVTLRCSPRSGDLSVYWYQQSLDQGLQFLIQYYNGEERAKGNILERFSAQQFPDLHSELNLSSLELGDSALYFCASSVGPGEETQYFGPGTRLLVL.